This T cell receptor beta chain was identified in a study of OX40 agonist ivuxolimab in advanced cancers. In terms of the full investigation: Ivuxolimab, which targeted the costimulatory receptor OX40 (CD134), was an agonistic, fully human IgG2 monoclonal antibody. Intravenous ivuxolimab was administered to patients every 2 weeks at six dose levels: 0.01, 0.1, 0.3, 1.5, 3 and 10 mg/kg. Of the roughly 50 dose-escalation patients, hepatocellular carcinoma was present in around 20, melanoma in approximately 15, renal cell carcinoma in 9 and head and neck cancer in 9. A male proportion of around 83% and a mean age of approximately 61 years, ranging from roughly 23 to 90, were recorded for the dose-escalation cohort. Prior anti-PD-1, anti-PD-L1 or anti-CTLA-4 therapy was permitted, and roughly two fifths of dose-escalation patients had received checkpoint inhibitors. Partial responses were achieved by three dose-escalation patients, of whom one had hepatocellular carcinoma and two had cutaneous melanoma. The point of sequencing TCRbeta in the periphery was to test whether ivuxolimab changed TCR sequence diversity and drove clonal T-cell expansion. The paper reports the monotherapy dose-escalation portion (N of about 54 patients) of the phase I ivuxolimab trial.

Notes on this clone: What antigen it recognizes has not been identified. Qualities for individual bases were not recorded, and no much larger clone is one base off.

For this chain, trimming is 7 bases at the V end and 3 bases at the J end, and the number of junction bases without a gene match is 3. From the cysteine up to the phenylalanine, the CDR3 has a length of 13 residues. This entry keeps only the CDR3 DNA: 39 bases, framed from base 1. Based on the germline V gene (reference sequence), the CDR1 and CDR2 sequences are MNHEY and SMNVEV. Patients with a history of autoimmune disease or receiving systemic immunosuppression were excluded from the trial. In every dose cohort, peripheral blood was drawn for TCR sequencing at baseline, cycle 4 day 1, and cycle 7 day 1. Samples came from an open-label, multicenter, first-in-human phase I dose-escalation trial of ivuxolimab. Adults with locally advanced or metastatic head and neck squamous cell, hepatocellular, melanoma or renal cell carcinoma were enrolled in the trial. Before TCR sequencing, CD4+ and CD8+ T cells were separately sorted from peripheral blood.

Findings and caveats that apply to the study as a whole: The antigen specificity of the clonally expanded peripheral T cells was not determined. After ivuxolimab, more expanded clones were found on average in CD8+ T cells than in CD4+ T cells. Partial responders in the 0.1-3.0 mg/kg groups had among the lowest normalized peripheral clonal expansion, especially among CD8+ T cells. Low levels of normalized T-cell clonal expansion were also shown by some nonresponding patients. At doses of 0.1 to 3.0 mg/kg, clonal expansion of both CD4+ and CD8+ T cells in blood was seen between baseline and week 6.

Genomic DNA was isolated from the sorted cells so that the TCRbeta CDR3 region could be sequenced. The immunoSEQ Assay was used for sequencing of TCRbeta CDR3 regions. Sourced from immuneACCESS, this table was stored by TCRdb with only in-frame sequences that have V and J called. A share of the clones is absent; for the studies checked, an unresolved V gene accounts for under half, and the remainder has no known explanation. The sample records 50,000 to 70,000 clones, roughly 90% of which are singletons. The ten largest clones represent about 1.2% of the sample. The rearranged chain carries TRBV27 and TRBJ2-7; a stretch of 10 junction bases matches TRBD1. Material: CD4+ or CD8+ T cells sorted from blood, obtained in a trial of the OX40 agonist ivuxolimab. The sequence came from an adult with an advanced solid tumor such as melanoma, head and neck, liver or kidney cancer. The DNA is TGTGCCAGCAAAGACAGGGGGCGCTACGAGCAGTACTTC. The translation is CASKDRGRYEQYF.